Following are 8 T cell receptor beta chains from one sample sequenced in a study of cytomegalovirus exposure and HLA in healthy donors. Researchers ran the PCR with 60 Vbeta and 13 Jbeta primers. The data were produced by immunoSEQ multiplex PCR, yet TCRdb's version contains in-frame clones alone and is incomplete. The sample shows 250,000 or so clones, more than 70% of them seen only once. The sample consisted of PBMCs. These receptors were collected from a human donor in good health.

The V call is TRBV6-6, the J call TRBJ1-1; TRBD1 might be the D (6 bases). V was trimmed by 1 base and J by 1 base, leaving 10 bases between them. The germline gives CDR1 MNHNY, CDR2 SVGAGI (reference sequence). The CDR3 contains 15 residues. CDR3 in amino acids: CASSYLRTENTEAFF. As DNA, the CDR3 is TGTGCCAGCAGTTACTTAAGGACAGAGAACACTGAAGCTTTCTTT.

The rearrangement links TRBV5-6 to TRBJ2-5, with TRBD2 identical over 12 bases. CDR1 and CDR2 from the germline V gene are SGHDT and YYEEEE. The length of the CDR3 is 15 residues. The V and J ends lost 6 bases and 2 bases, in that order; junction bases with no gene match: 5. CDR3 sequence reads: CASNPLAGGQETQYF. In nucleotides, the CDR3 is TGTGCCAGCAACCCACTAGCGGGAGGTCAAGAGACCCAGTACTTC.

This chain connects TRBV12-2 to TRBJ2-7; the D segment call TRBD2 is taken from the table without a DNA check. TRBV12-2 is assigned pseudogene status. The CDR3 has 13 residues. CDR3 nucleotide sequence: TGTGCAAGTCGCTTAGCAAGCCCCTACGAGCAGTACTTC. This translates into CASRLASPYEQYF.

This sequence joins TRBV6-1 and TRBJ1-1; D is ambiguous. Deletions cut 2 bases from V and 5 bases from J, with 9 bases between. Germline CDR1 MNHNS, CDR2 SASEGT. This CDR3 spans 13 amino acids. The DNA of the CDR3 is TGTGCCAGCAGTGAATTGGTACATACTGAAGCTTTCTTT. It encodes CASSELVHTEAFF.

This clone was seen just once. This rearrangement joins TRBV15 to TRBJ2-7; TRBD2 might be the D (6 bases). Germline V CDR1 and CDR2: LNHNV, YYDKDF (reference sequence). The CDR3 is 16 residues long. V gave up 3 bases and J gave up 1 base, with 16 bases separating them. The DNA for the CDR3 is TGTGCCACCAGCAGGCGCTCCGGGACTTCATCCTACGAGCAGTACTTC. Amino acids: CATSRRSGTSSYEQYF.

The rearrangement joins TRBV6-1 to TRBJ2-5, with 11 nucleotides matching TRBD2. The CDR3 totals 15 residues. Germline V CDR1 and CDR2: MNHNS, SASEGT. V gave up 4 bases and J gave up 9 bases; unmatched junction bases: 10. The CDR3 sequence is CASSVTSGRRLAQYF. DNA of the CDR3: TGTGCCAGCAGTGTCACTAGCGGGAGAAGGTTGGCCCAGTACTTC.

The chain uses TRBV4-1 and TRBJ2-2; TRBD2 matches at 9 bases. This CDR3 contains 17 residues. V lost 9 bases, J lost 0 bases, and 11 bases stayed unmatched. Per the germline V gene, CDR1 is MGHRA and CDR2 is YSYEKL. The CDR3 loop reads CASAGTTSGSNTGELFF. The CDR3 DNA follows: TGCGCCAGTGCCGGGACGACTAGCGGCTCGAACACCGGGGAGCTGTTTTTT.

The rearrangement uses TRBV28 and TRBJ2-7; 10 positions agree with TRBD2. CDR1 is MDHEN, CDR2 SYDVKM, per germline. The CDR3 extends over 11 amino acids. CDR3 in DNA: TGTGCGGCTAGCGGGAGCTACGAGCAGTACTTC. Amino acid sequence: CAASGSYEQYF. The full variable domain, its missing parts supplied by reference TRBV28 and TRBJ2-7, is DVKVTQSSRYLVKRTGEKVFLECVQDMDHENMFWYRQDPGLGLRLIYFSYDVKMKEKGDIPEGYSVSREKKERFSLILESASTNQTSMYLCAASGSYEQYFGPGTRLTVT.